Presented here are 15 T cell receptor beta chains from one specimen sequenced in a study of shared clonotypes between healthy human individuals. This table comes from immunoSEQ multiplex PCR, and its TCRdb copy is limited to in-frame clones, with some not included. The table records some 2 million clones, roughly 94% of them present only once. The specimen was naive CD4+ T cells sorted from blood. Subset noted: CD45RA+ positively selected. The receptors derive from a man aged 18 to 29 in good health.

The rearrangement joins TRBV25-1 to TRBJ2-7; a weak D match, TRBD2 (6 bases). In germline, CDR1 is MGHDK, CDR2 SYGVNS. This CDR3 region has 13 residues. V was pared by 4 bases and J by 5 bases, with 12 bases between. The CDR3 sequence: CASSGAGRHEQYF. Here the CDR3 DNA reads TGTGCCAGCAGTGGTGCAGGGAGGCACGAGCAGTACTTC.

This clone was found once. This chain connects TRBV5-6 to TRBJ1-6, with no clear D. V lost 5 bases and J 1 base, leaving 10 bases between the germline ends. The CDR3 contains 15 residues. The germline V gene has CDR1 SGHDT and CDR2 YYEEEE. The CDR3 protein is CASRGGWSYNSPLHF. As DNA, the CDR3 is TGTGCCAGCAGGGGCGGTTGGTCCTATAATTCACCCCTCCACTTT.

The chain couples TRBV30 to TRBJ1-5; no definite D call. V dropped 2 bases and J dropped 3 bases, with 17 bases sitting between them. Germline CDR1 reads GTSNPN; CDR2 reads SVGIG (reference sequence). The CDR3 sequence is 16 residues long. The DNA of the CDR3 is TGTGCCTGGAGTTCCCCTGTGGCCGGGAACAATCAGCCCCAGCATTTT. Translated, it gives CAWSSPVAGNNQPQHF.

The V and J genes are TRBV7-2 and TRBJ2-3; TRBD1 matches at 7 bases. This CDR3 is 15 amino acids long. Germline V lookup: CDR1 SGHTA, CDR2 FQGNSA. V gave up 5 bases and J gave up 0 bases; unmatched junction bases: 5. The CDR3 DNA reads TGTGCCAGCAGCCGGGGACAGACTAGCACAGATACGCAGTATTTT. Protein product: CASSRGQTSTDTQYF. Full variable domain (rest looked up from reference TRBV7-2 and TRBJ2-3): GAGVSQSPSNKVTEKGKDVELRCDPISGHTALYWYRQSLGQGLEFLIYFQGNSAPDKSGLPSDRFSAERTGGSVSTLTIQRTQQEDSAVYLCASSRGQTSTDTQYFGPGTRLTVL.

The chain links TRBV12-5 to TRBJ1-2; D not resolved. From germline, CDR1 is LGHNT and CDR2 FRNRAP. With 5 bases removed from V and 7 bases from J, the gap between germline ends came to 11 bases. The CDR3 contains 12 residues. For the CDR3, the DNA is TGTGCTAGTGGTACCGGGCCTAGTGGCTACACCTTC. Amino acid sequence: CASGTGPSGYTF.

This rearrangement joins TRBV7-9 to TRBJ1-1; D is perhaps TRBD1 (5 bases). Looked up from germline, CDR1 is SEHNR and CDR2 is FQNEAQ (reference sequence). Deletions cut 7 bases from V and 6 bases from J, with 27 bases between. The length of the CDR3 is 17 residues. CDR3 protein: CASTSSRPREGSAEAFF. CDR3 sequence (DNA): TGTGCCAGCACCTCCTCGAGGCCTAGGGAGGGGAGCGCTGAAGCTTTCTTT.

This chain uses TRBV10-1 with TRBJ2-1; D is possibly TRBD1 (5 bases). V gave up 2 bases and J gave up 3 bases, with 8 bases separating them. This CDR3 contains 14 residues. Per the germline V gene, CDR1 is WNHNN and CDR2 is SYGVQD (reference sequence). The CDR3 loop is CASSEARDYNEQFF. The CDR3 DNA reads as TGCGCCAGCAGTGAGGCCAGGGACTACAATGAGCAGTTCTTC.

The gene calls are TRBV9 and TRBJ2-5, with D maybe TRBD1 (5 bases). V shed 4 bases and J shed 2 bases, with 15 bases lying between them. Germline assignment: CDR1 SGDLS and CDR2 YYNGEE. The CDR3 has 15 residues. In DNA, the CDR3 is TGTGCCAGCAGCCCACTTCAGGGAATTCAAGAGACCCAGTACTTC. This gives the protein CASSPLQGIQETQYF.

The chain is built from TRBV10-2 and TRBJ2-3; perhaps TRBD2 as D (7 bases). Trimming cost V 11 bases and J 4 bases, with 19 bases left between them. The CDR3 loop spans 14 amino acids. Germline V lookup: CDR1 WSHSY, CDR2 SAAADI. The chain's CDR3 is CASQGGFGADTQYF. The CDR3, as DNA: TGCGCCTCACAGGGAGGGTTCGGAGCAGATACGCAGTATTTT.

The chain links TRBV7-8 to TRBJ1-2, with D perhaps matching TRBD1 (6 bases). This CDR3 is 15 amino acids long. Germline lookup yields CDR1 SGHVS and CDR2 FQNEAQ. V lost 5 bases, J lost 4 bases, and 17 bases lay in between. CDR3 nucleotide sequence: TGTGCCAGCAGCCCCGAGGGCACAGGGCCCTATGGCTACACCTTC. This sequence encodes CASSPEGTGPYGYTF.

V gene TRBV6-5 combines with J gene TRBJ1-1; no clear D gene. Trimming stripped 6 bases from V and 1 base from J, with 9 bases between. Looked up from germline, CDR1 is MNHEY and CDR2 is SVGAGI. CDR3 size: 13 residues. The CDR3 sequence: CASRITGNTEAFF. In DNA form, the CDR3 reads TGTGCCAGCAGGATCACCGGGAACACTGAAGCTTTCTTT.

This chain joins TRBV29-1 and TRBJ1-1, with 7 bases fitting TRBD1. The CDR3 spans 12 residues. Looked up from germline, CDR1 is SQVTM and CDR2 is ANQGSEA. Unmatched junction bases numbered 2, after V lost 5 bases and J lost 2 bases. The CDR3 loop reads CSVWDRNTEAFF. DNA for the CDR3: TGCAGCGTTTGGGACAGAAACACTGAAGCTTTCTTT.

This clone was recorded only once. Here the CDR3 DNA reads TGTGCCAGCAGCTTAGCCCTAGCGACGGGTACGCAGTATTTT. It encodes CASSLALATGTQYF. The chain couples TRBV7-2 to TRBJ2-3, with D perhaps TRBD2 (6 bases). The CDR3 spans 14 residues. With 0 bases removed from V and 8 bases from J, the gap between germline ends came to 12 bases. Germline lookup yields CDR1 SGHTA and CDR2 FQGNSA.

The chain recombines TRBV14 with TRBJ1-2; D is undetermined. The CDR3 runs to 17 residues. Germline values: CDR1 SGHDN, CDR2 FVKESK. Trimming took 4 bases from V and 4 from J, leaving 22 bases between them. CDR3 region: CASSPPWRRRTVYGYTF. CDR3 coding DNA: TGTGCCAGCAGCCCCCCTTGGCGCAGGAGGACGGTCTATGGCTACACCTTC.

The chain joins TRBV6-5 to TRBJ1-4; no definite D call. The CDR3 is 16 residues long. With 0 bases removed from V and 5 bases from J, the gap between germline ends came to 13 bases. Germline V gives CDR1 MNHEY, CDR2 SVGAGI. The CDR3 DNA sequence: TGTGCCAGCAGTTACTCGACGGCTATGGGAAATGAAAAACTGTTTTTT. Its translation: CASSYSTAMGNEKLFF.